This entry lists 24 T cell receptor beta chains sequenced from one sample in a study of T cells in Graves' hyperthyroidism and ophthalmopathy. From RNA transcripts, TCR beta CDR3 regions were amplified. When the TCR CDR3 underwent first-round RT-PCR, the HTBI primer set was used. TCRdb processed the multiplex PCR reads anew with MiXCR; each CDR3 protein has one entry. The data show about 52,000 distinct CDR3 sequences, 48% seen once. Material for sequencing was blood. The receptors stem from a woman aged 45 to 65 with Graves' ophthalmopathy.

In its sample, this clonotype ranks as medium-sized. The chain links TRBV2 to TRBJ2-6, with 13 bases fitting TRBD2. The CDR3 is made up of 18 amino acids. Trimming removed 4 bases from V and 3 bases from J; junction bases left unmatched: 6. Germline V gene data show CDR1 as SNHLY and CDR2 as FYNNEI. The CDR3 protein is CASSVTSGRVFGANVLTF. CDR3 DNA sequence: TGTGCCAGCAGTGTTACTAGCGGGAGGGTTTTTGGGGCCAACGTCCTGACTTTC.

Comments on this clonotype: This may come from a read error, since a much larger clone is one base off. The CDR3 DNA sequence: TGTGCCAGCAGTTTCACAGGCGGTTTGGAAGCTTTCTTT. Protein product: CASSFTGGLEAFF. The rearrangement joins TRBV12-3 or TRBV12-4 to TRBJ1-1; D may be TRBD1 (5 bases). V shed 3 bases and J shed 8 bases, with 13 bases lying between them. The CDR3 runs to 13 residues.

There are many counts of this clonotype. The chain uses TRBV9 and TRBJ2-2; 8 bases line up with TRBD1. Germline V CDR1 and CDR2: SGDLS, YYNGEE. This CDR3 contains 14 residues. After removal of 5 bases from V and 5 bases from J, the junction contained 5 bases not matched to a gene. DNA for the CDR3: TGTGCCAGCAGGTTCAGACAGGGGACCGGGGAGCTGTTTTTT. As protein: CASRFRQGTGELFF.

A single count supports this clonotype. The chain recombines TRBV7-9 with TRBJ1-2, with TRBD1 matching 8 bases. Unmatched junction bases numbered 7, after V lost 2 bases and J lost 11 bases. The CDR3 covers 13 residues. Germline V gene sequence: CDR1 SEHNR, CDR2 FQNEAQ (reference sequence). CDR3 nucleotide sequence: TGTGCCAGCAGCTTATCCACCAGGGGGCATTACACCTTC. Translated: CASSLSTRGHYTF.

This clonotype was observed at least ten times. The chain carries TRBV19 and TRBJ2-7, with 7 bases identical to TRBD1. Per the germline V gene, CDR1 is LNHDA and CDR2 is SQIVND (reference sequence). J was trimmed by 3 bases and V by 5 bases; bases with no gene match: 4. CDR3 size: 13 residues. CDR3 residues: CASSGQAHYEQYF. The CDR3 coding sequence is TGTGCCAGTAGTGGACAGGCACACTACGAGCAGTACTTC.

The CDR3 DNA reads as TGCAGCGCGACCCGGGGGACAGAAGAGACCCAGTACTTC. Its translation: CSATRGTEETQYF. The chain recombines TRBV20-1 with TRBJ2-5, with D possibly matching TRBD1 (7 bases). The CDR3 has 13 amino acids. Per germline, CDR1 DFQATT and CDR2 SNEGSKA (reference sequence).

Regarding this clonotype: One end of the junction fails to match germline, which may point to a read error. The V and J genes are TRBV2 and TRBJ2-5, with D tentatively TRBD1 (5 bases). CDR1 is SNHLY and CDR2 is FYNNEI in the germline V gene. The CDR3 spans 10 residues. The CDR3 spells CASRDGRQNF. CDR3 DNA: TGTGCCAGCAGGGACGGACGACAGAACTTC.

The chain uses TRBV15 and TRBJ1-5; D possibly corresponds to TRBD1 (5 bases). Trimming took off 0 bases at V and 6 bases at J, with 18 bases between the two ends. CDR1 and CDR2 (germline): LNHNV, YYDKDF (reference sequence). This CDR3 is 17 amino acids long. CDR3 DNA sequence: TGTGCCACCAGCAGAGACGGGACCGGTAAAAACATTCAGCCCCAGCATTTT. This sequence encodes CATSRDGTGKNIQPQHF.

This clonotype was detected many times. The rearrangement uses TRBV7-3 and TRBJ1-4; TRBD1 might be the D (5 bases). The CDR3 has 16 amino acids. Trimming removed 4 bases at V and 0 bases at J, with 12 bases between. The germline V gene has CDR1 SGHTA and CDR2 FQGTGA. The CDR3: CASSSPLGATNEKLFF. CDR3 DNA: TGTGCCAGCAGCTCCCCTTTGGGGGCAACTAATGAAAAACTGTTTTTT.

This clonotype appeared once. A much larger clonotype is one base distant, so this may be a read error. A read error is likely, as this CDR3 ends without the conserved phenylalanine or tryptophan. The V and J genes are TRBV4-1 and TRBJ2-5; the D gene is possibly TRBD2 (5 bases). CDR3 length: 17 residues. Looked up from germline, CDR1 is MGHRA and CDR2 is YSYEKL. V was cut by 1 base and J by 5 bases, with 20 bases left in between. The CDR3 sequence: CASSQGPLVARGETQYL. CDR3 nucleotide sequence: TGCGCCAGCAGCCAAGGCCCCTTGGTGGCCCGCGGGGAGACCCAGTACCTC.

This clonotype was recorded many times. The rearrangement uses TRBV6-1 and TRBJ2-1; tentative D call: TRBD2 (5 bases). V lost 10 bases and J lost 5, with 15 bases in between. The germline gives CDR1 MNHNS, CDR2 SASEGT. This CDR3 region has 13 residues. This chain's CDR3 is CAITRAEDNEQFF. The CDR3, as DNA: TGTGCCATTACTAGGGCAGAAGACAATGAGCAGTTCTTC.

The J gene is TRBJ2-5, the V gene TRBV20-1; 10 nucleotides match TRBD2. Germline V gene sequence: CDR1 DFQATT, CDR2 SNEGSKA (reference sequence). CDR3 length: 15 amino acids. V lost 6 bases to trimming and J lost 4 bases; unmatched junction nucleotides: 11. The CDR3 here is CSAPRLAGVAETQYF. The DNA of the CDR3 is TGCAGTGCCCCTAGGCTAGCGGGAGTGGCAGAGACCCAGTACTTC.

This clonotype was counted many times. This rearrangement joins TRBV5-4 to TRBJ1-6, with TRBD1 matching 8 bases. Germline assignment: CDR1 SGHNT and CDR2 YYREEE (reference sequence). The CDR3 has 15 residues. V was clipped by 6 bases and J by 6 bases; unmatched bases: 8. The CDR3 DNA reads as TGTGCCAGCACCCAGGGGGCGTTAGGTAATTCACCCCTCCACTTT. Encoded protein: CASTQGALGNSPLHF.

This clonotype was observed many times. The chain combines TRBV5-8 with TRBJ1-4, with a weak D call TRBD1 (5 bases). The CDR3 is 14 amino acids. Between the trimmed V and J ends, which lost 5 bases and 8 bases, there was a span of 16 bases. Germline CDR1 reads SGHTS; CDR2 reads YDEGEE. This chain's CDR3 is CASRNPGPQEKLFF. For the CDR3, the DNA is TGTGCCAGCAGAAATCCGGGGCCTCAGGAAAAACTGTTTTTT.

Remarks on this clonotype: Just one base apart from a much larger clone, this may be a read error. V gene TRBV4-3 combines with J gene TRBJ2-1, with 10 bases that match TRBD1. The CDR3 covers 16 residues. Germline CDR1 LGHNA, CDR2 YSLEER. The CDR3 bases are TGCGCCAGCAGCCAAGGGACAGGGGGTACCTACAATAAGCAGTTCTTC. Amino acids: CASSQGTGGTYNKQFF.

This clonotype has a count of ten or more. This chain uses TRBV19 with TRBJ1-5; a possible D gene is TRBD1 (5 bases). From germline, CDR1 is LNHDA and CDR2 SQIVND (reference sequence). V lost 4 bases to trimming and J lost 7 bases, with 14 bases between them. The CDR3 covers 14 residues. Written as DNA, the CDR3 is TGTGCCAGTAGTAGAGGTAGGGGTGAGCAGCCCCAGCATTTT. This codes for CASSRGRGEQPQHF.

The CDR3 region is CATSDLQEQYF. CDR3 sequence (DNA): TGTGCCACCAGTGATTTACAGGAGCAGTACTTC. This chain joins TRBV24-1 and TRBJ2-7; D gene ambiguous. Germline-derived CDR1 and CDR2 are KGHDR and SFDVKD. The CDR3 is 11 residues long. V gave up 1 base and J gave up 7 bases, with 4 bases separating them.

About this clonotype: Just one base apart from a much larger clone, this may be a read error. V and J are TRBV2 and TRBJ2-1; 10 bases match TRBD1. Looked up from germline, CDR1 is SNHLY and CDR2 is FYNNEI. This CDR3 contains 15 residues. Germline trimming cut 7 bases from V and 4 bases from J; bases unmatched to any gene: 7. CDR3 in amino acids: CASTPDRGVYNEQFF. In DNA, the CDR3 is TGTGCCAGCACCCCGGACAGGGGGGTATACAATGAGCAGTTCTTC.

The V gene is TRBV12-3 or TRBV12-4, the J gene TRBJ1-5, with D perhaps TRBD1 (5 bases). The ends were cut back, 6 bases at V and 3 bases at J, with 12 bases in the middle. This CDR3 is 14 amino acids long. CDR3 nucleotide sequence: TGTGCCAGCAGCGACAGCCTACTCAATCAGCCCCAGCATTTT. Its protein product is CASSDSLLNQPQHF.

This clonotype was seen many times. This chain uses TRBV28 with TRBJ1-1; no reliable D call. CDR1 and CDR2 from the germline V gene are MDHEN and SYDVKM. The CDR3 sequence is 11 residues long. Trimming stripped 5 bases from V and 2 bases from J, with 3 bases between. This CDR3 is CASSVNTEAFF. The CDR3 coding sequence is TGTGCCAGCAGTGTCAACACTGAAGCTTTCTTT.

The table lists this clonotype with many counts. The chain has TRBV5-6 and TRBJ2-7; TRBD1 might be the D (5 bases). This CDR3 spans 12 amino acids. Germline V gene sequence: CDR1 SGHDT, CDR2 YYEEEE. V lost 5 bases and J 3 bases, leaving 9 bases between the germline ends. The CDR3 DNA reads TGTGCCAGCAGAACTGACAGCTACGAGCAGTACTTC. This sequence encodes CASRTDSYEQYF.

This clonotype was seen many times. The V and J genes are TRBV6-5 and TRBJ2-2, with unresolved D. Trimming took 2 bases from V and 0 from J, leaving 10 bases between them. This CDR3 comprises 16 residues. Germline V CDR1 and CDR2: MNHEY, SVGAGI. This chain's CDR3 is CASSYTRRTNTGELFF. CDR3 DNA sequence: TGTGCCAGCAGTTACACTCGCAGGACGAACACCGGGGAGCTGTTTTTT.

This clonotype was counted ten times or more. This rearrangement joins TRBV11-2 to TRBJ1-2; unclear D gene. Trimming took 0 bases from V and 6 from J, leaving 8 bases between them. This CDR3 spans 13 amino acids. From germline, CDR1 is SGHAT and CDR2 FQNNGV. CDR3 region: CASSLDLEHGYTF. The DNA of the CDR3 is TGTGCCAGCAGCTTAGATCTCGAGCATGGCTACACCTTC.

The chain joins TRBV20-1 to TRBJ2-2; TRBD2 might be the D (7 bases). Germline V lookup: CDR1 DFQATT, CDR2 SNEGSKA (reference sequence). CDR3 length: 15 amino acids. V was clipped by 0 bases and J by 7 bases, with 15 bases between them. CDR3 nucleotide sequence: TGCAGTGCTAGAGACGGAGGGGGGGGCGGCGGGGAGCTGTTTTTT. It yields the protein CSARDGGGGGGELFF.